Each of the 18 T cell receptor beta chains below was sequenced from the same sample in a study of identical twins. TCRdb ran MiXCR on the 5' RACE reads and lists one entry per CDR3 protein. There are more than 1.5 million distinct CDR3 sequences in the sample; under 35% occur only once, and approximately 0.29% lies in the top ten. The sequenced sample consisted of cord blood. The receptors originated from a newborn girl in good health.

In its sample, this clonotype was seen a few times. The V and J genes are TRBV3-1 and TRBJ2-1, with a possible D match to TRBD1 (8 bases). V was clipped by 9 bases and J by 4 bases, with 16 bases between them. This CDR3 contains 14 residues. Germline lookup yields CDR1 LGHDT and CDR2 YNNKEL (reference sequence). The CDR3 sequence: CASIGGDRYNEQFF. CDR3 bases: TGTGCCAGTATAGGGGGGGACAGGTACAATGAGCAGTTCTTC.

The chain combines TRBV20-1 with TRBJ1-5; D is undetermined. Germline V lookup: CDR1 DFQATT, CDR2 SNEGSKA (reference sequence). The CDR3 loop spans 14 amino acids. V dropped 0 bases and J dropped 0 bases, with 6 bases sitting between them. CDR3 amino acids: CSAREHTSNQPQHF. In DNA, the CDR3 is TGCAGTGCTAGAGAGCACACTAGCAATCAGCCCCAGCATTTT.

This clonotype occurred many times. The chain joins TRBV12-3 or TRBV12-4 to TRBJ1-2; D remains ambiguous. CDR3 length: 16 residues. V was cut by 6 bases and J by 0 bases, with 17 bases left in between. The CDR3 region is CASSSHLGQTNYGYTF. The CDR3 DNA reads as TGTGCCAGCAGCTCCCACTTAGGGCAAACTAACTATGGCTACACCTTC.

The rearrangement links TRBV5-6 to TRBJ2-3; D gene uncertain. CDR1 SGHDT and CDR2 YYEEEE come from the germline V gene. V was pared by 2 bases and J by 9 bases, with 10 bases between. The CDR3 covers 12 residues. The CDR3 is CASSLWTNTQYF. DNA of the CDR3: TGTGCCAGCAGCTTATGGACGAACACGCAGTATTTT.

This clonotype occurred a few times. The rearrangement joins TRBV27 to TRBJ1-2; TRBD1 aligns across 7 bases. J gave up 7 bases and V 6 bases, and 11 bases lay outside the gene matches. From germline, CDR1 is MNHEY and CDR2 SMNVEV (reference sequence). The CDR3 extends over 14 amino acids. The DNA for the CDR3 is TGTGCCAGCAGCTCGAGACAGGGATTGAGTGGCTACACCTTC. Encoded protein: CASSSRQGLSGYTF.

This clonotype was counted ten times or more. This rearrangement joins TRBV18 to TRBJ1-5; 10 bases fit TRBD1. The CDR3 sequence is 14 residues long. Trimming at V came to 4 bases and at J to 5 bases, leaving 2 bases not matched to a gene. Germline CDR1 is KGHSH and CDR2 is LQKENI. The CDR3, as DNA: TGTGCCAGCTCACGGGACAGGGGCGATCAGCCCCAGCATTTT. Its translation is CASSRDRGDQPQHF. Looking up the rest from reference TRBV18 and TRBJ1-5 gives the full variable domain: NAGVMQNPRHLVRRRGQEARLRCSPMKGHSHVYWYRQLPEEGLKFMVYLQKENIIDESGMPKERFSAEFPKEGPSILRIQQVVRGDSAAYFCASSRDRGDQPQHFGDGTRLSIL.

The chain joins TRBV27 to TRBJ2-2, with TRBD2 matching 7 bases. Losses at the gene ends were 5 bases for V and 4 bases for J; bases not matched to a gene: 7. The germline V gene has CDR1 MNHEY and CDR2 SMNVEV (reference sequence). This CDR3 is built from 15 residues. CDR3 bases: TGTGCCAGCAGTGTTCGGGACTATGGCACCGGGGAGCTGTTTTTT. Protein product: CASSVRDYGTGELFF.

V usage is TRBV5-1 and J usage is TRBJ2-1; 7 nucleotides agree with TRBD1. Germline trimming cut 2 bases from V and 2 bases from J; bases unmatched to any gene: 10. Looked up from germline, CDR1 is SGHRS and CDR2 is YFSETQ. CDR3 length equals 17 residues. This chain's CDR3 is CASSFTGTDSPYNEQFF. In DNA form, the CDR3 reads TGCGCCAGCAGCTTCACCGGGACAGATTCCCCCTACAATGAGCAGTTCTTC.

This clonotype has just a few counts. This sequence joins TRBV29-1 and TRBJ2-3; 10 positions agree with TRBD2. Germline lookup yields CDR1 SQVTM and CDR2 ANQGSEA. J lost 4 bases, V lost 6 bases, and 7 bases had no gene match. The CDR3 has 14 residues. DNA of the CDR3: TGCAGCGTCACCTCGGGACTAGCGCCAGATACGCAGTATTTT. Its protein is CSVTSGLAPDTQYF.

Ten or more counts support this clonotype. The CDR3 reads CASSLGFGVDTQYF. In DNA, the CDR3 is TGTGCCAGCAGCTTAGGCTTTGGCGTAGATACGCAGTATTTT. The chain couples TRBV7-9 to TRBJ2-3, with D unresolved. Germline V CDR1 and CDR2: SEHNR, FQNEAQ (reference sequence). The V and J ends lost 1 base and 5 bases respectively, with 10 bases between them. The CDR3 spans 14 residues.

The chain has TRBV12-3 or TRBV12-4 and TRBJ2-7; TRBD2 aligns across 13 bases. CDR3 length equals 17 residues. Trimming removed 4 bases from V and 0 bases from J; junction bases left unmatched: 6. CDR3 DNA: TGTGCCAGCAGTTACGGGACTAGCGGGACTAGCTCCTACGAGCAGTACTTC. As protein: CASSYGTSGTSSYEQYF.

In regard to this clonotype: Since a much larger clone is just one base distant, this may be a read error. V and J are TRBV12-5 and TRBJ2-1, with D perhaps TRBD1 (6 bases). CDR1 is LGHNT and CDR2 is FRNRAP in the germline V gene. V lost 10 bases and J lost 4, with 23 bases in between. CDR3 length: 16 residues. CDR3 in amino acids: CANATKTGWGYNEQFF. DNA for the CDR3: TGTGCTAATGCCACCAAAACAGGGTGGGGGTACAATGAGCAGTTCTTC.

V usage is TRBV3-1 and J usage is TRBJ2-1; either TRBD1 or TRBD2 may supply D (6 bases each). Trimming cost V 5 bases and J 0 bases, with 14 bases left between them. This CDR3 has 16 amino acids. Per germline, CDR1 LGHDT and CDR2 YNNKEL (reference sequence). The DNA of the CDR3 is TGTGCCAGCAGCACCCCGGGGGCGGCCTCCTACAATGAGCAGTTCTTC. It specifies CASSTPGAASYNEQFF.

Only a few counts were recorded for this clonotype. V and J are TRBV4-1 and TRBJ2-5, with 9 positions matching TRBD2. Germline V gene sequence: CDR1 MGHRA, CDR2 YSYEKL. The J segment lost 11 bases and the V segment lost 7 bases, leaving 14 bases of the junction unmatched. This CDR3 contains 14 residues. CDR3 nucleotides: TGCGCCAGCAAAAGAGCGGGAGGTAGGAATGAGCAGTACTTC. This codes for CASKRAGGRNEQYF.

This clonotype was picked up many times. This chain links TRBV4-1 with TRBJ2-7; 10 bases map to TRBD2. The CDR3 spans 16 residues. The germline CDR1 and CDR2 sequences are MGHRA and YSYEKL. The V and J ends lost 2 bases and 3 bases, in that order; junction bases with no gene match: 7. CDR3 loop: CASSQLLAGEIYEQYF. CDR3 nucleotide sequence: TGCGCCAGCAGCCAACTGCTAGCGGGAGAAATCTACGAGCAGTACTTC.

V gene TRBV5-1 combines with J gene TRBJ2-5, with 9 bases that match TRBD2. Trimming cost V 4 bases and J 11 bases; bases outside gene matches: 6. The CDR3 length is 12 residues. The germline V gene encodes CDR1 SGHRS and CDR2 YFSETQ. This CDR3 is CASSEGLAKQYF. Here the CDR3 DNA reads TGCGCCAGCAGCGAGGGACTAGCCAAGCAGTACTTC.

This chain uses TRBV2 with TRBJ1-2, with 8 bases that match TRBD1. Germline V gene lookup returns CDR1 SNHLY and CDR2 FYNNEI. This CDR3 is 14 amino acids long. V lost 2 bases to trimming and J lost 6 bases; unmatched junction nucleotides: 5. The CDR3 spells CASSELRTGNGYTF. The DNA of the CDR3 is TGTGCCAGCAGTGAACTCAGGACAGGGAATGGCTACACCTTC.

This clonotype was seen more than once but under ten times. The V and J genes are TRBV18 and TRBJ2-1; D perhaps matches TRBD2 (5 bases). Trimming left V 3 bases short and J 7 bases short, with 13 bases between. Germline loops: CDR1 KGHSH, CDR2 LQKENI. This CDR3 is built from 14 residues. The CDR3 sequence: CASSPTSVRNEQFF. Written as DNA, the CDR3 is TGTGCCAGCTCACCCACTAGTGTTAGGAATGAGCAGTTCTTC.